These 24 T cell receptor beta chains were all obtained from the same sample, sequenced in a study of blood T cell repertoires in COVID-19. Libraries were prepared by immunoSEQ multiplex PCR; TCRdb keeps only in-frame clonotypes and omits some of them. This sample has 130,000 to 150,000 clones; around four fifths occur once, and the top ten carry roughly 6.2%. The source material was PBMCs or T cells enriched from blood (not recorded which). Every receptor here comes from a woman between 35 and 50 years old who had recovered from COVID-19.

The J gene is TRBJ1-1, the V gene TRBV9; 7 nucleotides match TRBD1. This CDR3 has 14 amino acids. The germline V gene encodes CDR1 SGDLS and CDR2 YYNGEE. V shed 3 bases, J shed 6 bases, and the junction held 8 bases outside the gene matches. The CDR3 bases are TGTGCCAGCAGCGCTGGACCGGGACAGCCTGAAGCTTTCTTT. As protein: CASSAGPGQPEAFF.

The chain links TRBV7-8 to TRBJ2-1, with 8 bases that match TRBD2. The CDR3 has 14 residues. Germline V lookup: CDR1 SGHVS, CDR2 FQNEAQ. Trimming at V came to 2 bases and at J to 11 bases, leaving 8 bases not matched to a gene. The CDR3 DNA reads as TGTGCCAGCAGCTTACTTACCGTAGCGGGACAGCAGTTCTTC. This translates into CASSLLTVAGQQFF.

V usage is TRBV9 and J usage is TRBJ1-2; TRBD1 agrees at 8 bases. J lost 8 bases, V lost 1 base, and 10 bases had no gene match. Germline CDR1 is SGDLS and CDR2 is YYNGEE. This CDR3 spans 15 amino acids. DNA of the CDR3: TGTGCCAGCAGCGTACCCGACAGGGGAATGGAGGGCTACACCTTC. Translation: CASSVPDRGMEGYTF.

The gene calls are TRBV5-1 and TRBJ2-1, with 7 bases that match TRBD2. Germline trimming cut 3 bases from V and 8 bases from J; bases unmatched to any gene: 5. Per the germline V gene, CDR1 is SGHRS and CDR2 is YFSETQ. The CDR3 runs to 13 residues. CDR3 residues: CASSWGGEDEQFF. DNA for the CDR3: TGCGCCAGCAGCTGGGGGGGAGAGGATGAGCAGTTCTTC.

The chain recombines TRBV5-5 with TRBJ1-1; D may be TRBD1 (5 bases). This CDR3 contains 16 residues. Looked up from germline, CDR1 is SGHKS and CDR2 is YYEKEE (reference sequence). The V and J ends lost 0 bases and 1 base respectively, with 13 bases between them. The CDR3 loop reads CASSLDPWQGNTEAFF. The CDR3 region has the DNA TGTGCCAGCAGCTTGGATCCTTGGCAGGGGAACACTGAAGCTTTCTTT.

This chain connects TRBV27 to TRBJ2-7, with 8 bases that match TRBD2. The CDR3 is made up of 15 amino acids. Germline-derived CDR1 and CDR2 are MNHEY and SMNVEV (reference sequence). Trimming cost V 6 bases and J 0 bases; bases outside gene matches: 7. Here the CDR3 reads CASSLRAGVSYEQYF. The CDR3 DNA follows: TGTGCCAGCAGCTTAAGAGCGGGAGTCTCCTACGAGCAGTACTTC.

This chain connects TRBV2 to TRBJ2-7; TRBD1 matches at 8 bases. CDR1 SNHLY and CDR2 FYNNEI come from the germline V gene. The CDR3 covers 14 residues. V shed 6 bases and J 3 bases; nucleotides not matched to a gene: 7. CDR3 sequence reads: CASRGSGGHYEQYF. The CDR3 nucleotides read TGTGCCAGCAGGGGGTCAGGGGGCCACTACGAGCAGTACTTC.

This chain links TRBV25-1 with TRBJ2-7; TRBD1 aligns across 9 bases. Trimming at V came to 3 bases and at J to 5 bases, leaving 8 bases not matched to a gene. The CDR3 has 15 amino acids. Germline CDR1 is MGHDK and CDR2 is SYGVNS. In DNA, the CDR3 is TGTGCCAGCAGTGATCAGGGACAGGGTATCGACGAGCAGTACTTC. This sequence encodes CASSDQGQGIDEQYF.

The genes are TRBV11-1 and TRBJ2-6, with 8 nucleotides matching TRBD1. Germline V gene lookup returns CDR1 SGHAT and CDR2 FQDESV (reference sequence). V dropped 0 bases and J dropped 2; count of bases not matched to a gene: 9. The CDR3 sequence is 19 residues long. The CDR3 bases are TGTGCCAGCAGCTTAGCGGCCCCAGGGGGCGATCCTGGGGCCAACGTCCTGACTTTC. It is translated as CASSLAAPGGDPGANVLTF.

The V call is TRBV7-9, the J call TRBJ2-1, with 9 bases lining up with TRBD2. This CDR3 comprises 15 residues. Trimming at V came to 5 bases and at J to 5 bases, leaving 7 bases not matched to a gene. Germline CDR1 is SEHNR and CDR2 is FQNEAQ (reference sequence). The DNA for the CDR3 is TGTGCCAGCAGCCCGGGGACTAGCCAGAACAATGAGCAGTTCTTC. Translating gives CASSPGTSQNNEQFF.

Only a few counts were recorded for this clone. This chain connects TRBV12-3 or TRBV12-4 to TRBJ2-7; no clear D. The CDR3 is 13 residues long. V was clipped by 3 bases and J by 0 bases, with 6 bases between them. CDR3 nucleotide sequence: TGTGCCAGCAGTTTTGAGAGCTCCTACGAGCAGTACTTC. It specifies CASSFESSYEQYF.

This clone was observed a single time. The gene calls are TRBV29-1 and TRBJ2-7; weak D call: TRBD2 (5 bases). Germline-derived CDR1 and CDR2 are SQVTM and ANQGSEA. The CDR3 runs to 10 residues. Trimming cost V 6 bases and J 5 bases, with 8 bases left between them. The CDR3 region is CSVTGDEQYF. CDR3 DNA sequence: TGCAGCGTGACCGGGGACGAGCAGTACTTC.

V usage is TRBV7-6 and J usage is TRBJ2-7, with D possibly TRBD2 on 5 matching bases. The germline V gene encodes CDR1 SGHVS and CDR2 FNYEAQ. CDR3 size: 12 residues. V lost 3 bases to trimming and J lost 4 bases, with 7 bases between them. As DNA, the CDR3 is TGTGCCAGCAGCTTGGGAGAGTACGAGCAGTACTTC. Translation gives CASSLGEYEQYF.

This clone has just a few counts. This rearrangement joins TRBV7-3 to TRBJ2-1; 7 bases are shared with TRBD1. Trimming removed 1 base from V and 0 bases from J; junction bases left unmatched: 0. CDR1 is SGHTA, CDR2 FQGTGA, per germline. The CDR3 sequence is 15 residues long. CDR3 sequence: CASSLRQGSYNEQFF. The CDR3 DNA follows: TGTGCCAGCAGCTTAAGACAGGGCTCCTACAATGAGCAGTTCTTC.

The genes are TRBV3-1 (or the pseudogene TRBV3-2) and TRBJ1-5; D is uncertain. This CDR3 spans 15 amino acids. Trimming took 0 bases from V and 2 from J, leaving 8 bases between them. In germline, CDR1 is LGHDT, CDR2 YNNKEL (reference sequence). The CDR3 loop reads CASSQDPQGNQPQHF. In DNA, the CDR3 is TGTGCCAGCAGCCAAGATCCTCAGGGCAATCAGCCCCAGCATTTT.

Concerning this clone itself: One end of the junction does not line up with germline, which may come from a read error. V and J are TRBV5-4 and TRBJ2-1; 16 nucleotides match TRBD2. The CDR3 extends over 17 amino acids. Germline-derived CDR1 and CDR2 are SGHNT and YYREEE (reference sequence). The CDR3 sequence: CASRLGTSGGAYNEQFF. The CDR3 DNA follows: TGTGCCAGCAGATTGGGGACTAGCGGGGGGGCTTACAATGAGCAGTTCTTC.

This clone appeared a few times. This CDR3 reads CASSYAVGTDTQYF. The CDR3 DNA sequence: TGTGCCAGCAGCTATGCGGTTGGAACAGATACGCAGTATTTT. The rearrangement joins TRBV13 to TRBJ2-3; D is undetermined. Germline CDR1 and CDR2: PRHDT and FYEKMQ (reference sequence). V was clipped by 4 bases and J by 3 bases, with 11 bases between them. This CDR3 has 14 amino acids.

This chain links TRBV6-5 with TRBJ2-3, with 8 bases matching TRBD2. CDR1 MNHEY and CDR2 SVGAGI come from the germline V gene. This CDR3 is 14 amino acids long. The V and J ends lost 8 bases and 2 bases, in that order; junction bases with no gene match: 6. This CDR3 reads CASAGSGNTDTQYF. DNA of the CDR3: TGTGCCAGCGCGGGTAGCGGGAACACAGATACGCAGTATTTT.

The count of this clone is one. The rearrangement uses TRBV6-5 and TRBJ1-4; D is unresolved. The V gene's germline CDR1 is MNHEY and CDR2 SVGAGI. The CDR3 has 13 amino acids. The ends were cut back, 11 bases at V and 0 bases at J, with 10 bases in the middle. The CDR3 spells CAGLSTTNEKLFF. CDR3 nucleotide sequence: TGTGCCGGGCTGTCAACAACTAATGAAAAACTGTTTTTT.

This clone was observed a few times. The rearrangement joins TRBV11-2 to TRBJ2-1; the match to TRBD2 covers 12 bases. J was trimmed by 12 bases and V by 0 bases; bases with no gene match: 12. The CDR3 contains 17 residues. Germline CDR1 is SGHAT and CDR2 is FQNNGV. The CDR3 coding sequence is TGTGCCAGCAGCTTAGATCCACTAGCGGGAGGATCAGGTGGGCAGTTCTTC. This encodes CASSLDPLAGGSGGQFF.

This sequence joins TRBV6-1 and TRBJ1-2; D unresolved. CDR3 length: 14 amino acids. CDR1 is MNHNS, CDR2 SASEGT, per germline. The V end was cut by 1 base, the J end by 4 bases, with 10 bases between. CDR3 sequence (DNA): TGTGCCAGCAGTGAAGAGGCGGCAATCTATGGCTACACCTTC. Encoded protein: CASSEEAAIYGYTF.

The chain employs TRBV9 and TRBJ2-1; D might be TRBD2 (6 bases). Germline V lookup: CDR1 SGDLS, CDR2 YYNGEE. The CDR3 is 14 residues long. V gave up 3 bases and J gave up 7 bases, with 14 bases separating them. DNA for the CDR3: TGTGCCAGCAGCGGGACTACCAGTTGGAATGAGCAGTTCTTC. It translates to CASSGTTSWNEQFF.

This chain connects TRBV27 to TRBJ2-7; no clear D. Deletions cut 0 bases from V and 2 bases from J, with 11 bases between. This CDR3 is built from 15 residues. CDR1 and CDR2 from the germline V gene are MNHEY and SMNVEV (reference sequence). The CDR3 DNA reads TGTGCCAGCAGTTTATCGGGCGCATCCACCTACGAGCAGTACTTC. This gives the protein CASSLSGASTYEQYF.

A single count supports this clone. This rearrangement joins TRBV5-1 to TRBJ2-5; tentative D call: TRBD2 (6 bases). CDR1 SGHRS and CDR2 YFSETQ come from the germline V gene. The CDR3 contains 16 residues. V dropped 0 bases and J dropped 2 bases, with 14 bases sitting between them. DNA of the CDR3: TGCGCCAGCAGCTTGGATGGTAGCGGTCCACAAGAGACCCAGTACTTC. Its protein is CASSLDGSGPQETQYF. Combining the CDR3 with reference TRBV5-1 and TRBJ2-5 gives the whole variable domain KAGVTQTPRYLIKTRGQQVTLSCSPISGHRSVSWYQQTPGQGLQFLFEYFSETQRNKGNFPGRFSGRQFSNSRSEMNVSTLELGDSALYLCASSLDGSGPQETQYFGPGTRLLVL.